A single sample is the source of the 20 T cell receptor beta chains below, sequenced in a study of CD8+ T cells in alopecia areata. The treatment is: oral pan-JAK inhibitor, 5-10 mg twice daily. Extracted RNA was reverse transcribed into cDNA, the sequencing template. The protocol was immunoSEQ multiplex PCR, while the TCRdb copy is restricted to in-frame clones and leaves out a portion. The sample yields roughly 200,000 clones, around two fifths seen once. The sequenced sample was CD4+ T cells sorted from blood, obtained at approximately week 39, from a patient treated with tofacitinib. These receptors originate from a human donor with alopecia areata.

This clone was found a few times. The chain uses TRBV27 and TRBJ2-3; no definite D call. V lost 2 bases to trimming and J lost 0 bases, with 12 bases between them. This CDR3 is built from 16 residues. Germline loops: CDR1 MNHEY, CDR2 SMNVEV (reference sequence). CDR3 amino acids: CASSLDALSSTDTQYF. In DNA form, the CDR3 reads TGTGCCAGCAGTTTAGATGCACTCTCTAGCACAGATACGCAGTATTTT.

V and J are TRBV6-5 and TRBJ2-1, with a possible D match to TRBD2 (6 bases). The V end lost 6 bases, the J end lost 0 bases, and 12 bases lay between the germline ends. Germline CDR1 MNHEY, CDR2 SVGAGI. The CDR3 consists of 15 residues. CDR3 residues: CASRGGASSYNEQFF. The CDR3 coding sequence is TGTGCCAGCAGGGGGGGAGCCAGCTCCTACAATGAGCAGTTCTTC.

This chain links TRBV7-2 with TRBJ2-5, with D unresolved. The CDR3 contains 13 residues. Between the trimmed V and J ends, which lost 5 bases and 9 bases, there was a span of 16 bases. Germline CDR1 and CDR2: SGHTA and FQGNSA. The CDR3 DNA reads TGTGCCAGCAGCCCTCAAAGGGTCAGTGCCCAGTACTTC. Translation gives CASSPQRVSAQYF.

V usage is TRBV9 and J usage is TRBJ2-7, with D tentatively TRBD1 (6 bases). The germline V gene encodes CDR1 SGDLS and CDR2 YYNGEE. With 4 bases removed from V and 2 bases from J, the gap between germline ends came to 13 bases. The CDR3 length is 14 residues. The CDR3 sequence: CASSQTGQTYEQYF. In DNA form, the CDR3 reads TGTGCCAGCAGCCAGACAGGACAGACCTACGAGCAGTACTTC.

This clone showed up just a few times. The rearrangement links TRBV5-6 to TRBJ2-7; 9 bases agree with TRBD1. V trimming: 4 bases; J trimming: 2 bases; junction bases outside the gene matches: 10. CDR1 SGHDT and CDR2 YYEEEE come from the germline V gene. CDR3 length: 16 amino acids. The CDR3 DNA reads as TGTGCCAGCAGCCGAGGCCTCGGACAGGGGACCTACGAGCAGTACTTC. Encoded protein: CASSRGLGQGTYEQYF.

Only a few counts were recorded for this clone. The chain couples TRBV7-2 to TRBJ2-1; D unresolved. Trimming removed 1 base at V and 4 bases at J, with 14 bases between. CDR1 and CDR2 (germline): SGHTA, FQGNSA. The CDR3 is 16 amino acids. The CDR3 reads CASSLGGTQSYNEQFF. The CDR3 coding sequence is TGTGCCAGCAGCTTAGGCGGAACCCAGTCATACAATGAGCAGTTCTTC.

This clone appeared a few times. The chain combines TRBV2 with TRBJ1-1; no firm D call. The V gene's germline CDR1 is SNHLY and CDR2 FYNNEI. CDR3 size: 14 residues. V gave up 5 bases and J gave up 4 bases, with 14 bases separating them. CDR3 region: CASSYRRGSTEAFF. The CDR3 nucleotides read TGTGCCAGCAGTTATCGCCGAGGATCCACTGAAGCTTTCTTT.

DNA of the CDR3: TGCAGCGTTGAAGATCGAGTTAATGAAAAACTGTTTTTT. Protein sequence: CSVEDRVNEKLFF. V usage is TRBV29-1 and J usage is TRBJ1-4, with unresolved D. V lost 0 bases and J 4 bases, leaving 6 bases between the germline ends. The CDR3 consists of 13 residues. From germline, CDR1 is SQVTM and CDR2 ANQGSEA.

In nucleotides, the CDR3 is TGCAGTGCCTCGGGACCCCGTGAGCAGTTCTTC. This codes for CSASGPREQFF. The chain has TRBV20-1 and TRBJ2-1, with D perhaps assigned TRBD1 or TRBD2 (5 bases each). The ends were cut back, 6 bases at V and 9 bases at J, with 12 bases in the middle. The germline V gene encodes CDR1 DFQATT and CDR2 SNEGSKA (reference sequence). CDR3 length equals 11 residues.

The V and J genes are TRBV6-5 and TRBJ1-1, with D possibly being TRBD1 (5 bases). Germline-derived CDR1 and CDR2 are MNHEY and SVGAGI. The CDR3 spans 13 residues. The V and J ends lost 6 bases and 4 bases respectively, with 12 bases between them. CDR3 in amino acids: CASSWGESTEAFF. CDR3 coding DNA: TGTGCCAGCAGCTGGGGGGAGTCCACTGAAGCTTTCTTT.

The V gene is TRBV25-1, the J gene TRBJ1-2; TRBD1 aligns across 9 bases. This CDR3 region has 15 residues. V lost 3 bases and J lost 1; bases outside the gene matches: 3. Per the germline V gene, CDR1 is MGHDK and CDR2 is SYGVNS. The DNA of the CDR3 is TGTGCCAGCAGTGACTGGACAGGGGATAACTATGGCTACACCTTC. Translated, it gives CASSDWTGDNYGYTF.

The chain carries TRBV7-2 and TRBJ2-1, with D perhaps matching TRBD2 (6 bases). The CDR3 extends over 15 amino acids. With 1 base removed from V and 4 bases from J, the gap between germline ends came to 11 bases. Looked up from germline, CDR1 is SGHTA and CDR2 is FQGNSA. The chain's CDR3 is CASSLGRGYYNEQFF. DNA of the CDR3: TGTGCCAGCAGCTTAGGGAGGGGCTATTACAATGAGCAGTTCTTC.

The gene calls are TRBV4-3 and TRBJ2-6; unclear D gene. Trimming took off 4 bases at V and 4 bases at J, with 20 bases between the two ends. CDR3 length: 18 amino acids. Germline V CDR1 and CDR2: LGHNA, YSLEER. CDR3 sequence (DNA): TGCGCCAGCAGCCGCTCCGGGCTACAGTCATCGGGGGCCAACGTCCTGACTTTC. Its protein product is CASSRSGLQSSGANVLTF.

This chain connects TRBV28 to TRBJ2-7, with 12 bases that match TRBD1. The CDR3 runs to 14 residues. The V segment lost 6 bases and the J segment 4 bases; nucleotides outside the gene matches: 4. The germline CDR1 and CDR2 sequences are MDHEN and SYDVKM. CDR3 region: CASRGDRGPYEQYF. The CDR3 DNA reads TGTGCCAGCAGGGGGGACAGGGGGCCTTACGAGCAGTACTTC.

In this sample, this clone turned up a few times. The rearrangement uses TRBV6-6 and TRBJ1-1; D is possibly TRBD1 (5 bases). Germline CDR1 and CDR2: MNHNY and SVGAGI (reference sequence). The CDR3 has 12 amino acids. V was shortened by 7 bases and J by 4 bases, with 10 bases between the two germline ends. The CDR3 nucleotides read TGTGCCAGCACCATTGGGGGCACTGAAGCTTTCTTT. This codes for CASTIGGTEAFF.

This clone was seen a few times. This sample also contains other DNA sequences that code for the same CDR3. This sequence joins TRBV18 and TRBJ1-1; D unresolved. The V and J ends lost 1 base and 1 base respectively, with 7 bases between them. The CDR3 length is 14 residues. CDR1 is KGHSH, CDR2 LQKENI, per germline. The CDR3 region is CASSPQTGNTEAFF. The CDR3 DNA reads TGTGCCAGCTCACCACAGACGGGGAACACTGAAGCTTTCTTT.

The V call is TRBV9, the J call TRBJ2-3; D remains unclear. V was pared by 0 bases and J by 4 bases, with 9 bases between. This CDR3 is 14 amino acids long. CDR1 and CDR2 (germline): SGDLS, YYNGEE. The CDR3 coding sequence is TGTGCCAGCAGCGTAGAAGAGACTTCAGATACGCAGTATTTT. Translation gives CASSVEETSDTQYF.

V gene TRBV5-1 combines with J gene TRBJ2-5; TRBD2 is a possible D gene (6 bases). CDR3 length equals 14 residues. From germline, CDR1 is SGHRS and CDR2 YFSETQ. The V gene lost 1 base and the J gene lost 2 bases, with 9 bases spanning the gap. As DNA, the CDR3 is TGCGCCAGCAGCTTGACACTAGCTCAAGAGACCCAGTACTTC. Translated: CASSLTLAQETQYF. Full variable domain (outside the CDR3, taken from reference TRBV5-1 and TRBJ2-5): KAGVTQTPRYLIKTRGQQVTLSCSPISGHRSVSWYQQTPGQGLQFLFEYFSETQRNKGNFPGRFSGRQFSNSRSEMNVSTLELGDSALYLCASSLTLAQETQYFGPGTRLLVL.

The table lists this clone with many counts. The chain combines TRBV2 with TRBJ1-3, with a tentative D call TRBD1 (6 bases). The germline V and J ends were trimmed by 6 bases and 1 base, with 13 bases remaining between them. This CDR3 spans 15 amino acids. Germline lookup yields CDR1 SNHLY and CDR2 FYNNEI. The CDR3 region is CASSRDKRSGNTIYF. CDR3 DNA: TGTGCCAGCAGCCGGGACAAAAGGTCTGGAAACACCATATATTTT.

CDR3 loop: CASSLTSGSNEQYF. CDR3 nucleotide sequence: TGCGCCAGCAGCCTGACTAGCGGGAGTAACGAGCAGTACTTC. The V gene is TRBV4-3, the J gene TRBJ2-7; 12 bases match TRBD2. V was pared by 4 bases and J by 5 bases, with 3 bases of the junction left unmatched. The CDR3 is made up of 14 amino acids. CDR1 is LGHNA and CDR2 is YSLEER in the germline V gene.